This TCR beta chain was identified in a study of T cells after yellow fever vaccination. The table lists this clonotype with a few counts. What it binds is not known. From germline, CDR1 is DFQATT and CDR2 SNEGSKA (reference sequence). V was shortened by 0 bases and J by 7 bases, with 10 bases between the two germline ends. The CDR3 totals 13 residues. General study results and limits: It was the secondary response that reached its peak faster, day 5 versus 15, but it was weaker.

TCRdb reanalysed the 5' RACE reads using MiXCR and keeps one entry per CDR3 protein. The sample consists of approximately 550,000 distinct CDR3 sequences, around an eighth of them appearing once. The specimen comprised PBMCs, sampled on the day of the yellow fever booster vaccination. This clonotype originated in a man aged 30 to 45 who received the YFV17D yellow fever vaccine. This chain joins TRBV20-1 and TRBJ2-1, with a tentative D call TRBD2 (5 bases). The CDR3 loop is CSARERVRNEQFF. CDR3 in DNA: TGCAGTGCTAGAGAGAGGGTGAGGAATGAGCAGTTCTTC.